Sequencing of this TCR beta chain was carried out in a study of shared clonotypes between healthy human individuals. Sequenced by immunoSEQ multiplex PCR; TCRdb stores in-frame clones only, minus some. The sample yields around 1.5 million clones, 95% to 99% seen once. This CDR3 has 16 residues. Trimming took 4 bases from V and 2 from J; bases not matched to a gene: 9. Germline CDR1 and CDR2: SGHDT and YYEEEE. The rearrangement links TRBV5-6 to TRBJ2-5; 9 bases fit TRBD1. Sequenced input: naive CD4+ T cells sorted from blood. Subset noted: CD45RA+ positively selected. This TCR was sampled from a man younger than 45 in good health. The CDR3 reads CASSRLPGQGQETQYF. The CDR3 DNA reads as TGTGCCAGCAGCCGGCTACCGGGACAGGGACAAGAGACCCAGTACTTC.